The entry below gives a single T cell receptor (beta chain) sequence along with its context. The data were taken from a study of blood T cell repertoires in COVID-19. Study-level background: Material from acute and convalescent COVID-19 was sourced from the United States, Italy and Spain.

Trimming shortened V by 2 bases and J by 7 bases, and 12 bases separated the two germline ends. Germline V lookup: CDR1 SGHTA, CDR2 FQGTGA. This CDR3 has 13 amino acids. Authors' data handling: Amplification from reference gene primers served as the basis for estimated nucleated cell counts. Repertoires were generated with immunoSEQ multiplex PCR, while TCRdb's copy carries only in-frame clones and drops some. The V and J calls and clone size were taken over from that table, and D and trimming were inferred from the DNA. The table includes around 320,000 clones, roughly 85% detected once. This TCR was recovered from a human donor in a cohort sampled during active COVID-19. What was sequenced was peripheral blood. The V and J genes are TRBV7-3 and TRBJ2-7; D unresolved. The CDR3 DNA follows: TGTGCCAGCAGCTTATCTTCTGTGGAGGAGCAGTACTTC. Its protein product is CASSLSSVEEQYF.